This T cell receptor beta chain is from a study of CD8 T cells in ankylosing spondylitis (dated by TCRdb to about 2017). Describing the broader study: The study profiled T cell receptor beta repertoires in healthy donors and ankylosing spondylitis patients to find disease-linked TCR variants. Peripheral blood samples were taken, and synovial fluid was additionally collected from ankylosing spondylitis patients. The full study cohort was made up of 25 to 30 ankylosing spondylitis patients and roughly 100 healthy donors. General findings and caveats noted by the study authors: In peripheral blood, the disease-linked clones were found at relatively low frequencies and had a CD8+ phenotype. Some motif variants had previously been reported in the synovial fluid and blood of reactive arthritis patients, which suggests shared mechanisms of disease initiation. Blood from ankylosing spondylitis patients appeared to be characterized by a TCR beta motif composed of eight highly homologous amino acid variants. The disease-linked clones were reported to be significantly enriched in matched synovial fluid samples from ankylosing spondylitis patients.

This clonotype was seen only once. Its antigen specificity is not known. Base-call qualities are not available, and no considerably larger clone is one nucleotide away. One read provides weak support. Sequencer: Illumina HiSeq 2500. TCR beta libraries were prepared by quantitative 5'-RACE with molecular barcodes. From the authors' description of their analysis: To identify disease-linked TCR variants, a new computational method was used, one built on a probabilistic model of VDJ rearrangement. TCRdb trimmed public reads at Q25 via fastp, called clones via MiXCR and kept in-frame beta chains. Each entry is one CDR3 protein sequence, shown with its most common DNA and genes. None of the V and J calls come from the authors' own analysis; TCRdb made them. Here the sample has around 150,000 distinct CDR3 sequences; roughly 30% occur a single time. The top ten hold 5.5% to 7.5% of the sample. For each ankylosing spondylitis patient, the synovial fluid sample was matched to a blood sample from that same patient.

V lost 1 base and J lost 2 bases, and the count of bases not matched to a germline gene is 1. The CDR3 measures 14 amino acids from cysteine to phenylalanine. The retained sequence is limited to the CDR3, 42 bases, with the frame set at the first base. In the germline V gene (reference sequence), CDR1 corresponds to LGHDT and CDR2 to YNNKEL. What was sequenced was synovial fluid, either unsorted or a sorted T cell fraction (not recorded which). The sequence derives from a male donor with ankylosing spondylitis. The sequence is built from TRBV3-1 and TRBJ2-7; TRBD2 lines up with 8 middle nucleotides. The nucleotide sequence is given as TGTGCCAGCAGCCAAGCGGGAGGGCCCTACGAGCAGTACTTC. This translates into CASSQAGGPYEQYF.